This TCR beta chain was obtained from a study of T cell repertoires in cytomegalovirus infection. As for the study in general: Recently identified HLA-C-restricted CMV epitopes were among the peptides used. An indication of both CMV infection and matching HLA type came from public TCR beta signatures.

TCRdb passed the reads through MiXCR, listing each CDR3 protein once. The repertoire holds roughly 500,000 distinct CDR3 sequences, with roughly a third as singletons. Germline CDR1 reads SGHDT; CDR2 reads YYEEEE. The CDR3 spans 13 residues. V shed 4 bases and J shed 8 bases, with 13 bases lying between them. A note on this clonotype: No antigen is known for it.

The source of this sequence is a human donor in good health (CMV status not recorded). Some clones in this sample may be carry-over from other donors' samples. The source material was cultured PBMCs, sampled from culture after CMV antigen stimulation. The chain joins TRBV5-6 to TRBJ2-1, with D perhaps matching TRBD2 (6 bases). The CDR3: CASSRLVRDEQFF. The CDR3 coding sequence is TGTGCCAGCAGCAGACTAGTTAGGGATGAGCAGTTCTTC.